The clone carrying this TCR beta chain showed up just a few times. This entry comes from a study of tumor-infiltrating lymphocytes in oesophageal squamous cell carcinoma. Per the germline V gene, CDR1 is SGHRS and CDR2 is YFSETQ. Trimming left V 0 bases short and J 0 bases short, with 6 bases between. The CDR3 has 14 amino acids. TCRdb passed the PCR reads through MiXCR, listing each CDR3 protein once. The table includes more than 3,000 distinct CDR3 sequences, 19% detected once. This clonotype originated in a male donor with esophageal squamous cell carcinoma. Sequencing used normal esophageal tissue next to the tumor. The chain joins TRBV5-1 to TRBJ1-1, with D possibly being TRBD1 (5 bases). The CDR3 loop is CASSLDRMNTEAFF. Here the CDR3 DNA reads TGCGCCAGCAGCTTGGACAGGATGAACACTGAAGCTTTCTTT.